This TCR beta chain was profiled in a study of cytomegalovirus exposure and HLA in healthy donors. Data came from immunoSEQ multiplex PCR; TCRdb stores just in-frame clones and leaves some out. The table records more than 110,000 clones, about 94% of them present only once. Specimen: PBMCs. This sequence originates from a young man in good health and CMV-seropositive.

This CDR3 reads CAISPDPGQQETQYF. The DNA for the CDR3 is TGTGCCATCAGTCCCGACCCGGGACAGCAAGAGACCCAGTACTTC. V is TRBV10-3 and J is TRBJ2-5, with 7 bases aligning to TRBD1. CDR1 is ENHRY, CDR2 SYGVKD, per germline. The V and J ends lost 5 bases and 2 bases, in that order; junction bases with no gene match: 8. The length of the CDR3 is 15 residues.